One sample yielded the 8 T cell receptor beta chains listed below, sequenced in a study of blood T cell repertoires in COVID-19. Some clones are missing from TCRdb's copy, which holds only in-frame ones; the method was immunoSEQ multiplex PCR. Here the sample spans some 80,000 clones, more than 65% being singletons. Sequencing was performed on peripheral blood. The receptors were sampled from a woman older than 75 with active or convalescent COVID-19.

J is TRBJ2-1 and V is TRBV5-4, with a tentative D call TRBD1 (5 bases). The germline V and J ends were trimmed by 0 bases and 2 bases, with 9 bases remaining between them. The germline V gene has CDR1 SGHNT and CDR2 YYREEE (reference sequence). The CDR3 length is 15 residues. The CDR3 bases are TGTGCCAGCAGCTTGGACGGCAGGGCCTACAATGAGCAGTTCTTC. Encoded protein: CASSLDGRAYNEQFF. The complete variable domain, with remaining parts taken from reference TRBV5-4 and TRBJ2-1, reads ETGVTQSPTHLIKTRGQQVTLRCSSQSGHNTVSWYQQALGQGPQFIFQYYREEENGRGNFPPRFSGLQFPNYSSELNVNALELDDSALYLCASSLDGRAYNEQFFGPGTRLTVL.

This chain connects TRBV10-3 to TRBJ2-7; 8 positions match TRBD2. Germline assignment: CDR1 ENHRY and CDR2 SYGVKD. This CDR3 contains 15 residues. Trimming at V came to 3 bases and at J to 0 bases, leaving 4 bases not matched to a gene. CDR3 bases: TGTGCCATCAGTGATAGGCTAGCGGGCTCCTACGAGCAGTACTTC. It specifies CAISDRLAGSYEQYF.

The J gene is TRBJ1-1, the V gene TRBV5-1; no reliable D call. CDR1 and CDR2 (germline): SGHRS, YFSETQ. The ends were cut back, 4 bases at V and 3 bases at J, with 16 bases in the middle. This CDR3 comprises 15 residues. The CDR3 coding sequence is TGCGCCAGCAGCCCGGAGGCAGTGAAGGACACTGAAGCTTTCTTT. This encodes CASSPEAVKDTEAFF.

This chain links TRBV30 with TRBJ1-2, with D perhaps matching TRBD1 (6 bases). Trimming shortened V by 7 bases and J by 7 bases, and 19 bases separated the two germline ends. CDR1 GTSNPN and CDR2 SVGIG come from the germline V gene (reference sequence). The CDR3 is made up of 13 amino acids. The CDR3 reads CAFTGTPGGGYTF. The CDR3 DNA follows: TGTGCCTTTACCGGGACACCCGGCGGTGGCTACACCTTC.

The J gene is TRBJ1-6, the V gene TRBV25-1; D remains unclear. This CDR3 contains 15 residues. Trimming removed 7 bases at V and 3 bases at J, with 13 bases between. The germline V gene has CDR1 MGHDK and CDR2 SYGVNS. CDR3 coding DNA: TGTGCCAGCATGGCGACGGAGGACTATAATTCACCCCTCCACTTT. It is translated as CASMATEDYNSPLHF. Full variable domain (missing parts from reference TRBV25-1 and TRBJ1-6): EADIYQTPRYLVIGTGKKITLECSQTMGHDKMYWYQQDPGMELHLIHYSYGVNSTEKGDLSSESTVSRIRTEHFPLTLESARPSHTSQYLCASMATEDYNSPLHFGNGTRLTVT.

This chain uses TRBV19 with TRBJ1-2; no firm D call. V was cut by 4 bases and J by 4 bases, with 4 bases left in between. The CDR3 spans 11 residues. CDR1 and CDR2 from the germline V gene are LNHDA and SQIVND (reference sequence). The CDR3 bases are TGTGCCAGTAGTACAGGCTATGGCTACACCTTC. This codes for CASSTGYGYTF.

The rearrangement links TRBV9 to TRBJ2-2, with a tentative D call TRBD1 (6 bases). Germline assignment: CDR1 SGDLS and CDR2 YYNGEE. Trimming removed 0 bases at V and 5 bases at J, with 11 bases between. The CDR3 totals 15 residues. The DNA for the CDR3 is TGTGCCAGCAGCGTAGGAGGGGGAGATACCGGGGAGCTGTTTTTT. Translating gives CASSVGGGDTGELFF.

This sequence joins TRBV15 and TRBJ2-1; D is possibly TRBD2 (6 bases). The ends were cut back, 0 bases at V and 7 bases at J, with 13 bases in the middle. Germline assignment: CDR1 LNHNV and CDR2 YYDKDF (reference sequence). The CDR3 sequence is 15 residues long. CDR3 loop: CATSRDYGGINEQFF. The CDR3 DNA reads TGTGCCACCAGCAGAGATTACGGAGGGATTAATGAGCAGTTCTTC.